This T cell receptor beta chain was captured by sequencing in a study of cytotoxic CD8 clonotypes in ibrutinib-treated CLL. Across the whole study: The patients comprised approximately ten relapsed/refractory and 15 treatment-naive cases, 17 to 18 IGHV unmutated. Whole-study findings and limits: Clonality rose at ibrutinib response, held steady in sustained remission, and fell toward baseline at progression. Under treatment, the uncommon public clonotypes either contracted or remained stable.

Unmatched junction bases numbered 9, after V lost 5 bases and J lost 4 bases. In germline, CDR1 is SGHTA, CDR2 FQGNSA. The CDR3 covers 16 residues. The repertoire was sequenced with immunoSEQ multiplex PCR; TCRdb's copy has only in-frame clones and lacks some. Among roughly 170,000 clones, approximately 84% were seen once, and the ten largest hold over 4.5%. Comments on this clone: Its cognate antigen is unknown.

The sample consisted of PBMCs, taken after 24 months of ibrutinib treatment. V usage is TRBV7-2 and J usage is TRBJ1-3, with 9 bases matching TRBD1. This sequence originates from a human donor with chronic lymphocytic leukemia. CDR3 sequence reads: CASSPGGTGHGNTIYF. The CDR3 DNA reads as TGTGCCAGCAGCCCTGGGGGGACAGGGCACGGAAACACCATATATTTT.